What follows is one T cell receptor (beta chain) and its context. These data originate in a study of CD8 T cells in Susac syndrome. This CDR3 spans 13 amino acids. Germline CDR1 and CDR2: MNHEY and SMNVEV (reference sequence). The germline V and J ends were trimmed by 2 bases and 7 bases, with 9 bases remaining between them. With random hexamers, about 0.45 to 1 ug RNA was reverse transcribed. Each CDR3 protein is one row after TCRdb ran MiXCR on the immunoSEQ multiplex PCR reads. The table lists 70,000 to 85,000 distinct CDR3 sequences, about 96% of them singletons, with about 0.39% in the top ten. The TCR originated in a human donor with Susac syndrome. The sample consisted of CD8+ T cells from PBMCs. The rearrangement uses TRBV27 and TRBJ2-1; D ambiguous. This CDR3 is CASSLMERNEQFF. The CDR3 DNA reads TGTGCCAGCAGTTTAATGGAAAGGAATGAGCAGTTCTTC.